Listed below are T cell receptor beta chains from one sample, sequenced in a study of blood T cell repertoires in COVID-19. Sequencing was performed with immunoSEQ multiplex PCR; in TCRdb, only in-frame clones are kept and a portion is missing. The sample includes 100,000 or so clones, 80% to 90% of them seen just once. Sequencing was carried out using peripheral blood. Receptors originate from a human donor with acute or convalescent COVID-19. The donor label of this sample is uncertain. The CDR3 runs from the conserved cysteine through the conserved F or W. A D gene is named only where the DNA matches it firmly. Size tells how often a clone was seen (once, few, many) or the class of an expanded clone, and some rows leave it out.

v_call: TRBV18; clone_size: NA; d_call: TRBD1; j_call: TRBJ1-2; cdr3_nt: TGTGCCAGCTCACCGCAGGGGGGCATTAGTGGCTACACCTTC; cdr3_aa: CASSPQGGISGYTF
v_call: TRBV11-2; clone_size: NA; d_call: NA; j_call: TRBJ2-1; cdr3_nt: TGTGCCAGCAGCTTCGCTTTCGGGGGGCGGGGTGAGCAGTTCTTC; cdr3_aa: CASSFAFGGRGEQFF
v_call: TRBV7-3; clone_size: few; d_call: NA; j_call: TRBJ2-1; cdr3_nt: TGTGCCAGCAGCCCCCCGGGAGCCTACAATGAGCAGTTCTTC; cdr3_aa: CASSPPGAYNEQFF
v_call: TRBV15; clone_size: NA; d_call: NA; j_call: TRBJ2-7; cdr3_nt: TGTGCCACCAGCCCGCGACTATCTAGCTCCTACGAGCAGTACTTC; cdr3_aa: CATSPRLSSSYEQYF
v_call: TRBV7-3; clone_size: NA; d_call: TRBD1; j_call: TRBJ1-4; cdr3_nt: TGTGCCAGCAGCTTAATGGGACAGGGTCTGGGAGCAACTAATGAAAAACTGTTTTTT; cdr3_aa: CASSLMGQGLGATNEKLFF
v_call: TRBV29-1; clone_size: NA; d_call: NA; j_call: TRBJ1-2; cdr3_nt: TGCAGCGTTGTACAGGCGAACTATGGCTACACCTTC; cdr3_aa: CSVVQANYGYTF
v_call: TRBV4-1; clone_size: NA; d_call: TRBD1; j_call: TRBJ1-1; cdr3_nt: TGCGCCAGCAGCCAAACTTATGGGACAGGGTGGGGAACTGAAGCTTTCTTT; cdr3_aa: CASSQTYGTGWGTEAFF
v_call: TRBV4-3; clone_size: NA; d_call: TRBD1; j_call: TRBJ1-2; cdr3_nt: TGCGCCAGCAGCCAATCGGACAGGAGGGCCTTCGGCTACACCTTC; cdr3_aa: CASSQSDRRAFGYTF
v_call: TRBV18; clone_size: NA; d_call: NA; j_call: TRBJ2-7; cdr3_nt: TGTGCCAGCTCACCGTCAGCCTACGAGCAGTACTTC; cdr3_aa: CASSPSAYEQYF
v_call: TRBV7-6; clone_size: NA; d_call: TRBD1; j_call: TRBJ2-7; cdr3_nt: TGTGCCAGCAGCTCCCTTATCTGGAGGACAGGGGTTTCTTACGAGCAGTACTTC; cdr3_aa: CASSSLIWRTGVSYEQYF
v_call: TRBV7-6; clone_size: NA; d_call: NA; j_call: TRBJ2-5; cdr3_nt: TGTGCCAGCAGCTTAGCTCCCAGACAAGGAGAGACCCAGTACTTC; cdr3_aa: CASSLAPRQGETQYF
v_call: TRBV27; clone_size: NA; d_call: TRBD1; j_call: TRBJ2-7; cdr3_nt: TGTGCCAGCAGTTTTGCAGGGGGAAACGAGCAGTACTTC; cdr3_aa: CASSFAGGNEQYF
v_call: TRBV12-3/TRBV12-4; clone_size: NA; d_call: NA; j_call: TRBJ2-7; cdr3_nt: TGTGCCAGCGAGGGGGGGTACGAGCAGTACTTC; cdr3_aa: CASEGGYEQYF
v_call: TRBV9; clone_size: NA; d_call: NA; j_call: TRBJ2-1; cdr3_nt: TGTGCCAGCAGCGTAGAGTCAGATGAGCAGTTCTTC; cdr3_aa: CASSVESDEQFF
v_call: TRBV5-4; clone_size: NA; d_call: NA; j_call: TRBJ2-5; cdr3_nt: TGTGCCAGCAGCGCAAGGGGGTTGGGGTACCAAGAGACCCAGTACTTC; cdr3_aa: CASSARGLGYQETQYF
v_call: TRBV10-1; clone_size: NA; d_call: TRBD1; j_call: TRBJ1-2; cdr3_nt: TGCGCCAGCAGCGGGGGACAGCTTCTTAACTATGGCTACACCTTC; cdr3_aa: CASSGGQLLNYGYTF
v_call: TRBV19; clone_size: NA; d_call: NA; j_call: TRBJ1-4; cdr3_nt: TGTGCCAGTAGTATTTCTTCAGCTAATGAAAAACTGTTTTTT; cdr3_aa: CASSISSANEKLFF
v_call: TRBV28; clone_size: NA; d_call: NA; j_call: TRBJ1-5; cdr3_nt: TGTGCCAGCACCCCGGTTCAATTTAGCAATCAGCCCCAGCATTTT; cdr3_aa: CASTPVQFSNQPQHF
v_call: TRBV4-1; clone_size: few; d_call: TRBD1; j_call: TRBJ1-2; cdr3_nt: TGCGCCAGCAGCCAGGGGGACAGCGAAACCTATGGCTACACCTTC; cdr3_aa: CASSQGDSETYGYTF
v_call: TRBV19; clone_size: NA; d_call: NA; j_call: TRBJ2-2; cdr3_nt: TGTGCCAGTTCCCAGGGGCTCCGGTTCACCGGGGAGCTGTTTTTT; cdr3_aa: CASSQGLRFTGELFF
v_call: TRBV28; clone_size: NA; d_call: NA; j_call: TRBJ1-5; cdr3_nt: TGTGCCAGCACCCGAGGGGGAATTAGCAATCAGCCCCAGCATTTT; cdr3_aa: CASTRGGISNQPQHF
v_call: TRBV19; clone_size: NA; d_call: NA; j_call: TRBJ2-1; cdr3_nt: TGTGCCAGTAGTATGCGCAGGGGTGCATACAATGAGCAGTTCTTC; cdr3_aa: CASSMRRGAYNEQFF
v_call: TRBV5-6; clone_size: once; d_call: NA; j_call: TRBJ1-4; cdr3_nt: TGTGCCAGCAGCCTGGGAAGGGGGTATGAAAAACTGTTTTTT; cdr3_aa: CASSLGRGYEKLFF
v_call: TRBV7-2; clone_size: NA; d_call: TRBD2; j_call: TRBJ2-7; cdr3_nt: TGTGCCAGCAGCTTGAGCGGGGGGGCCTGGGTTTTCGAGCAGTACTTC; cdr3_aa: CASSLSGGAWVFEQYF
v_call: TRBV7-2; clone_size: NA; d_call: NA; j_call: TRBJ1-1; cdr3_nt: TGTGCCAGCAGCTTAGACGCGGGGGGAGGCACTGAAGCTTTCTTT; cdr3_aa: CASSLDAGGGTEAFF
v_call: TRBV12-3/TRBV12-4; clone_size: NA; d_call: NA; j_call: TRBJ1-3; cdr3_nt: TGTGCCAGCAGTCCCGGGGGAAACACCATATATTTT; cdr3_aa: CASSPGGNTIYF
v_call: TRBV18; clone_size: NA; d_call: NA; j_call: TRBJ1-5; cdr3_nt: TGTGCCAGCTCACCACGAACAAGCAATCAGCCCCAGCATTTT; cdr3_aa: CASSPRTSNQPQHF
v_call: TRBV7-2; clone_size: NA; d_call: NA; j_call: TRBJ2-7; cdr3_nt: TGTGCCAGCAGCTGGCGGGGTAGTCCCGAGCAGTACTTC; cdr3_aa: CASSWRGSPEQYF
v_call: TRBV5-1; clone_size: NA; d_call: TRBD1; j_call: TRBJ1-2; cdr3_nt: TGCGCCAGCAGCGAAGGACAGGGGGACTATGGCTACACCTTC; cdr3_aa: CASSEGQGDYGYTF
v_call: TRBV7-2; clone_size: once; d_call: NA; j_call: TRBJ2-3; cdr3_nt: TGTGCCAGCAGCTTAGAGGCAGGGTTCACAGATACGCAGTATTTT; cdr3_aa: CASSLEAGFTDTQYF
v_call: TRBV28; clone_size: NA; d_call: TRBD1; j_call: TRBJ1-2; cdr3_nt: TGTGCCAGCAGTTCAGCCGGGACAGACTATGGCTACACCTTC; cdr3_aa: CASSSAGTDYGYTF
v_call: TRBV5-1; clone_size: NA; d_call: NA; j_call: TRBJ2-7; cdr3_nt: TGCGCCAGCAGCTTGGGACTTCCCTTTGAGCAGTACTTC; cdr3_aa: CASSLGLPFEQYF
v_call: TRBV24-1; clone_size: NA; d_call: NA; j_call: TRBJ2-7; cdr3_nt: TGTGCCACCATGGGAGCCGACGAGCAGTACTTC; cdr3_aa: CATMGADEQYF
v_call: TRBV4-3; clone_size: NA; d_call: TRBD2; j_call: TRBJ2-7; cdr3_nt: TGCGCCAGCAGCCAAGATGCCGGGGGGGCCCCCTACGAGCAGTACTTC; cdr3_aa: CASSQDAGGAPYEQYF
v_call: TRBV4-1; clone_size: NA; d_call: NA; j_call: TRBJ1-5; cdr3_nt: TGCGCCAGCAGCCAAGAACAGGGAAGCAATCAGCCCCAGCATTTT; cdr3_aa: CASSQEQGSNQPQHF
v_call: TRBV5-1; clone_size: NA; d_call: TRBD1; j_call: TRBJ1-1; cdr3_nt: TGCGCCAGCAGCTTGGGGGACAGCATGAACACTGAAGCTTTCTTT; cdr3_aa: CASSLGDSMNTEAFF
v_call: TRBV29-1; clone_size: NA; d_call: TRBD1; j_call: TRBJ1-1; cdr3_nt: TGCAGCGTGGACCAGGACAGGGATCGGCCTGAAGCTTTCTTT; cdr3_aa: CSVDQDRDRPEAFF
v_call: TRBV5-8; clone_size: NA; d_call: TRBD1; j_call: TRBJ1-4; cdr3_nt: TGTGCCAGCAGCTACGGGACAGGGGGCTATCAGAGGGGTGAAAAACTGTTTTTT; cdr3_aa: CASSYGTGGYQRGEKLFF